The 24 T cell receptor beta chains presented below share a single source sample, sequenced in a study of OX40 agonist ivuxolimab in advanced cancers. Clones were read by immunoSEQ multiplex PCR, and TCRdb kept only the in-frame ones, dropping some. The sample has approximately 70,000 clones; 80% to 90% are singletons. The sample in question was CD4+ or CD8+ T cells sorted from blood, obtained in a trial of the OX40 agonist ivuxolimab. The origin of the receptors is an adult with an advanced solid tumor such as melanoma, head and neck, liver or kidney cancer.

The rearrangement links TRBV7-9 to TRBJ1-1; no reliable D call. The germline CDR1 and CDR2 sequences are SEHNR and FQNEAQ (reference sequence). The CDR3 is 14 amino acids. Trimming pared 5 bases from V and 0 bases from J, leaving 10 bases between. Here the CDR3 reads CASSPRTVNTEAFF. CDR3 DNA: TGTGCCAGCAGCCCGAGGACGGTGAACACTGAAGCTTTCTTT. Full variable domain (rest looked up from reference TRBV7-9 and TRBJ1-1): DTGVSQNPRHKITKRGQNVTFRCDPISEHNRLYWYRQTLGQGPEFLTYFQNEAQLEKSRLLSDRFSAERPKGSFSTLEIQRTEQGDSAMYLCASSPRTVNTEAFFGQGTRLTVV.

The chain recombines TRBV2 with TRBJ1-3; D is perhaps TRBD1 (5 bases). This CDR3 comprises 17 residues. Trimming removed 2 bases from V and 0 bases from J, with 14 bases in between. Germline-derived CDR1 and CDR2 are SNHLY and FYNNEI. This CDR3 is CASSERGQAASGNTIYF. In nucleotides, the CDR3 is TGTGCCAGCAGTGAAAGGGGTCAGGCTGCCTCTGGAAACACCATATATTTT.

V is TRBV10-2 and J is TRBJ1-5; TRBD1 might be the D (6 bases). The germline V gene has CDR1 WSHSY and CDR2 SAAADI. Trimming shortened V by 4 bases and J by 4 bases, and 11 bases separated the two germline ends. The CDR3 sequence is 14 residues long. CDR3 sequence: CASSVATGNQPQHF. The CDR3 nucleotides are TGCGCCAGCAGTGTCGCCACAGGGAATCAGCCCCAGCATTTT.

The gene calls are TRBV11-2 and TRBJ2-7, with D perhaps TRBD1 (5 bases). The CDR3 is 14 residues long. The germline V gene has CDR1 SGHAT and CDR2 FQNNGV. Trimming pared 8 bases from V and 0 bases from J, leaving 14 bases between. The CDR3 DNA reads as TGTGCCAGCCAGCAGGGCCATAGCTCCTACGAGCAGTACTTC. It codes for CASQQGHSSYEQYF.

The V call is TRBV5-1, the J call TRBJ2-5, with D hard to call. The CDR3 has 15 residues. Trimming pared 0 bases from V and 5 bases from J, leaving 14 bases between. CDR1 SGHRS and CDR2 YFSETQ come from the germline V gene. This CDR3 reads CASSLVSARMETQYF. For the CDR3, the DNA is TGCGCCAGCAGCTTGGTTTCTGCCAGAATGGAGACCCAGTACTTC.

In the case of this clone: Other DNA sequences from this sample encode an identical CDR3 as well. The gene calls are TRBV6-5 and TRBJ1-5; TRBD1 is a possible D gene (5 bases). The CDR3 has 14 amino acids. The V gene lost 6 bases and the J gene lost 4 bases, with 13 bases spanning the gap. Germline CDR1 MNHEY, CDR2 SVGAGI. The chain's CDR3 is CASSQRQTNQPQHF. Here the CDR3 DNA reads TGTGCCAGCAGCCAACGACAGACAAATCAGCCCCAGCATTTT.

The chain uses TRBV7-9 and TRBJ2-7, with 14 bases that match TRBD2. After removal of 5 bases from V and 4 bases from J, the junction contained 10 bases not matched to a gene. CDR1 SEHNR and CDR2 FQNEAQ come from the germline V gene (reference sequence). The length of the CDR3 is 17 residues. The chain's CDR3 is CASSPGTSGRIEYEQYF. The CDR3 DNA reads TGTGCCAGCAGCCCCGGGACTAGCGGGAGAATAGAGTACGAGCAGTACTTC.

The DNA of the CDR3 is TGTGCCAGCACCGTGGGGGGGGGAAACACCATATATTTT. Amino acids: CASTVGGGNTIYF. This chain links TRBV28 with TRBJ1-3; TRBD1 might be the D (5 bases). CDR1 MDHEN and CDR2 SYDVKM come from the germline V gene. The CDR3 has 13 amino acids. V gave up 7 bases and J gave up 4 bases, with 11 bases separating them.

CDR3 in DNA: TGTGCCTGCTTCACTAGCGGGAGTTTGTACAATGAGCAGTTCTTC. Translating gives CACFTSGSLYNEQFF. The chain has TRBV30 and TRBJ2-1; 11 bases fit TRBD2. The CDR3 totals 15 residues. Germline CDR1 and CDR2: GTSNPN and SVGIG (reference sequence). With V trimmed by 6 bases and J by 4 bases, 8 bases remained unmatched.

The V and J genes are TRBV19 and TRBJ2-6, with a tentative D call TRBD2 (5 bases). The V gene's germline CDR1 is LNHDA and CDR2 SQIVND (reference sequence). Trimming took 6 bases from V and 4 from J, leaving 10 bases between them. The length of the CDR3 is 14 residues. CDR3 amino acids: CASRAGNGANVLTF. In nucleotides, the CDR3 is TGTGCCAGTAGAGCCGGGAACGGGGCCAACGTCCTGACTTTC.

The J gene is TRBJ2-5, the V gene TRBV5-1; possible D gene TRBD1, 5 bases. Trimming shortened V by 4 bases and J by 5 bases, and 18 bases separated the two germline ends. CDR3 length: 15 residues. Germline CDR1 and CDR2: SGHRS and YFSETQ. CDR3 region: CASSPMTALGETQYF. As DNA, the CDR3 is TGCGCCAGCAGCCCCATGACAGCCCTGGGGGAGACCCAGTACTTC.

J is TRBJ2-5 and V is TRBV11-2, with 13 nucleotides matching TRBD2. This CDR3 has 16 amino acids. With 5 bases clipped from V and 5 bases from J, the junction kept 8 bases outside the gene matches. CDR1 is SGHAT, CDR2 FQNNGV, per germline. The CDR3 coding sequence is TGTGCCAGCAGCACCGGGACTAGCGGGATACGGGAGACCCAGTACTTC. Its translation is CASSTGTSGIRETQYF.

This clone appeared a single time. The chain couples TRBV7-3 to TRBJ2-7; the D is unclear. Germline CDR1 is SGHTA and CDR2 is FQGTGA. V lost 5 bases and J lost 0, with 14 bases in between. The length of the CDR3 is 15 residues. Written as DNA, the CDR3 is TGTGCCAGCAGCCTATGGCACTCAAGCTCCTACGAGCAGTACTTC. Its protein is CASSLWHSSSYEQYF.

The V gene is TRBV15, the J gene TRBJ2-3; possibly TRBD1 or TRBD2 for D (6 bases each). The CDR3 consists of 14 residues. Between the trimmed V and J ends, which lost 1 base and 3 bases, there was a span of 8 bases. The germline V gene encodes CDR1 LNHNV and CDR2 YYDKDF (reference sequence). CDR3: CATSRGGATDTQYF. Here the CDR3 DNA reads TGTGCCACCAGCAGAGGGGGGGCGACAGATACGCAGTATTTT.

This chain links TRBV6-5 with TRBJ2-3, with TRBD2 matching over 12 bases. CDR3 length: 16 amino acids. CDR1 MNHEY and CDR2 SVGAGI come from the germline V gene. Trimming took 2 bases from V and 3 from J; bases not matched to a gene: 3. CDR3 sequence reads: CASSYGLAGGTDTQYF. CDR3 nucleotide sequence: TGTGCCAGCAGTTACGGCCTAGCGGGGGGGACAGATACGCAGTATTTT.

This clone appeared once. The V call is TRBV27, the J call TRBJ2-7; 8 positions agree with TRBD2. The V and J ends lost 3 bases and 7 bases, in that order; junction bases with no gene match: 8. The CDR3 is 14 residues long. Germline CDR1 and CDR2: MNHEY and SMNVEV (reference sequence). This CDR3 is CASSFGGGRSEQYF. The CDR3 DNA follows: TGTGCCAGCAGTTTCGGGGGGGGCCGAAGTGAGCAGTACTTC.

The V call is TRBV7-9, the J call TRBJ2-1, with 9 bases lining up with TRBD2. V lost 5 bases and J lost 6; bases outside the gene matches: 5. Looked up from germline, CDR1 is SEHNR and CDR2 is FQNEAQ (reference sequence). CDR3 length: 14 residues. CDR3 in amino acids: CASSRAGGVNEQFF. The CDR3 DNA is TGTGCCAGCAGCAGGGCGGGAGGGGTCAATGAGCAGTTCTTC.

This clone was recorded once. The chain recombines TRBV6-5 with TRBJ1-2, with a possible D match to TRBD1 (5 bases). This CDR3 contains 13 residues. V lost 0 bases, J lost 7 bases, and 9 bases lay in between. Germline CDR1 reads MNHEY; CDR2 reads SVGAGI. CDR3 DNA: TGTGCCAGCAGTTACTCATCCGGGGGTGGCTACACCTTC. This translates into CASSYSSGGGYTF.

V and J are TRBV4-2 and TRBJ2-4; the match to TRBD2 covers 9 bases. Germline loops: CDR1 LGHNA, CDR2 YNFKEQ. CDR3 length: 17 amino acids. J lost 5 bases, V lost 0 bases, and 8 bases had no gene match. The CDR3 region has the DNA TGTGCCAGCAGCCAAGACCGAGCGGGAGGTTCCCAAAACATTCAGTACTTC. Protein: CASSQDRAGGSQNIQYF.

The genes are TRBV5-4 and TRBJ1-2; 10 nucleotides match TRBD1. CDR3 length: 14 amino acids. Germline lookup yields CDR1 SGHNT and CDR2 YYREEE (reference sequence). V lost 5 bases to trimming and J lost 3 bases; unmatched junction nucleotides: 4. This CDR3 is CASRPTGGHYGYTF. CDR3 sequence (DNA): TGTGCCAGCAGACCGACAGGGGGCCACTATGGCTACACCTTC.

The CDR3 coding sequence is TGCGCCAGCAGTGCGGGGACCTCCTACAATGAGCAGTTCTTC. As protein: CASSAGTSYNEQFF. The chain uses TRBV5-1 and TRBJ2-1; TRBD2 might be the D (6 bases). CDR3 length: 14 amino acids. Deletions cut 5 bases from V and 0 bases from J, with 9 bases between. The germline V gene encodes CDR1 SGHRS and CDR2 YFSETQ. Based on the CDR3 plus reference TRBV5-1 and TRBJ2-1, the full variable domain is KAGVTQTPRYLIKTRGQQVTLSCSPISGHRSVSWYQQTPGQGLQFLFEYFSETQRNKGNFPGRFSGRQFSNSRSEMNVSTLELGDSALYLCASSAGTSYNEQFFGPGTRLTVL.

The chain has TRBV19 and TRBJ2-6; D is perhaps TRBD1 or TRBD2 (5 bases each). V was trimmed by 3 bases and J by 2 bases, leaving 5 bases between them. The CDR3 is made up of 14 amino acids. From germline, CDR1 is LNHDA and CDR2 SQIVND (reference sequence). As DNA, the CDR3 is TGTGCCAGTAGTATGGGGGCTGGGGCCAACGTCCTGACTTTC. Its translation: CASSMGAGANVLTF.

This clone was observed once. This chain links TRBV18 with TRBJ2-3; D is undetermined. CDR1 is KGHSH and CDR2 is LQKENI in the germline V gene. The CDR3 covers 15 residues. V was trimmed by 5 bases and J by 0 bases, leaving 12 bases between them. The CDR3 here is CASSGNPVSTDTQYF. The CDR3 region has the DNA TGTGCCAGCTCAGGTAACCCTGTTAGCACAGATACGCAGTATTTT.

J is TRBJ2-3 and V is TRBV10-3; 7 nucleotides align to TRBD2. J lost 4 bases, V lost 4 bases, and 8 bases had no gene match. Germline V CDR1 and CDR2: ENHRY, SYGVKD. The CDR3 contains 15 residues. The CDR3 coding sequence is TGTGCCATCAGTGCCAGGGAGGGCTGGCCAGATACGCAGTATTTT. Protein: CAISAREGWPDTQYF.